The rows below give T cell receptor beta chains drawn from one sample of a study of blood T cell repertoires in COVID-19. The data were produced by immunoSEQ multiplex PCR, yet TCRdb's version contains in-frame clones alone and is incomplete. The sample lists about 59,000 clones, less than 75% seen once, with around 14% in the top ten. Sequencing was carried out using peripheral blood. The origin of the receptors is a woman aged 70-85 years with acute or convalescent COVID-19. The CDR3 runs from the conserved cysteine through the conserved F or W.

cdr3_length,v_call,cdr3_aa
14,TRBV6-2/TRBV6-3,CASSLTGNNNEQFF
18,TRBV5-1,CASSLGPSGRGGYNEQFF
16,TRBV7-2,CASSSGQGARTGELFF
13,TRBV2,CASGPMTGDEQYF
15,TRBV12-5,CASGWTGSSYNEQFF
17,TRBV18,CASSPEMAGVSSTEAFF
14,TRBV4-1,CASSPRLATGELFF
17,TRBV19,CASSVRSMSSYNSPLHF
12,TRBV2,CASSGEGAEAFF
14,TRBV18,CASSPYRGNSPLHF
12,TRBV13,CASSLGQTEAFF
15,TRBV4-1,CASSQAGGMIETQYF
14,TRBV18,CASSPEMGNTEAFF
13,TRBV9,CASSIQDNEKLFF
14,TRBV3-1/TRBV3-2,CASSRRGLGNEQFF